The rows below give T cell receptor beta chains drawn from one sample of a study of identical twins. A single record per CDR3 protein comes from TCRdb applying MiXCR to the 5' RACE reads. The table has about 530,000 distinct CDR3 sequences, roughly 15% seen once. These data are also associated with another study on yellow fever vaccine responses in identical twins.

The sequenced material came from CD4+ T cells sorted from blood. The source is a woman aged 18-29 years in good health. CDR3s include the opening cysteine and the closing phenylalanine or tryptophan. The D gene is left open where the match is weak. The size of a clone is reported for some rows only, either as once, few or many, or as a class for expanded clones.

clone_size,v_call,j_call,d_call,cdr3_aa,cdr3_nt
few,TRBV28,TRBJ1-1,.,CASSLGGVAEAFF,TGTGCCAGCAGTTTAGGAGGGGTGGCTGAAGCTTTCTTT
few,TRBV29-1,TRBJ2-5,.,CSVVGTETQYF,TGCAGCGTTGTAGGGACGGAGACCCAGTACTTC
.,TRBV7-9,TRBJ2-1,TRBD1,CASSPATGGRYNEQFF,TGTGCCAGCAGCCCAGCGACAGGGGGCCGGTACAATGAGCAGTTCTTC
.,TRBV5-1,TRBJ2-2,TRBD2,CASTRTSGNTGELFF,TGCGCCAGCACCCGGACTAGCGGGAACACCGGGGAGCTGTTTTTT
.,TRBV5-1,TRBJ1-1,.,CASSLAGQANTEAFF,TGCGCCAGCAGCTTGGCCGGGCAGGCTAACACTGAAGCTTTCTTT
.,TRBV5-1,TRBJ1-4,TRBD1,CASSSGQGREKLFF,TGCGCCAGCAGCTCCGGACAGGGGAGGGAAAAACTGTTTTTT
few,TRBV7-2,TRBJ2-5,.,CASSLDPQRETQYF,TGTGCCAGCAGCTTAGATCCGCAGCGAGAGACCCAGTACTTC
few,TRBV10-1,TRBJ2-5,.,CASSEGSKYQETQYF,TGCGCCAGCAGTGAAGGGTCAAAATACCAAGAGACCCAGTACTTC
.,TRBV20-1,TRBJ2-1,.,CSARRGNNEQFF,TGCAGTGCTAGAAGGGGTAACAATGAGCAGTTCTTC
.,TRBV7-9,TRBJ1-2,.,CAGDRWGSGYTF,TGTGCCGGAGATCGGTGGGGAAGTGGCTACACCTTC
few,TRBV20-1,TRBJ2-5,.,CSARSGLETQYF,TGCAGTGCTAGATCGGGGCTGGAGACCCAGTACTTC
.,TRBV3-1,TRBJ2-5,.,CASSQVKIKETQYF,TGTGCCAGCAGCCAAGTTAAGATAAAAGAGACCCAGTACTTC
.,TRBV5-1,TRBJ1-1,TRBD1,CASSIGTGGGFTEAFF,TGCGCCAGCAGCATAGGGACAGGGGGCGGTTTCACTGAAGCTTTCTTT
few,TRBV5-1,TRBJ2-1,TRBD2,CASSLGPSGRPYNEQFF,TGCGCCAGCAGCTTGGGACCCAGCGGGAGGCCCTACAATGAGCAGTTCTTC
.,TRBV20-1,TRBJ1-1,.,CSAFRQGNTEAFF,TGCAGTGCTTTCCGTCAGGGCAACACTGAAGCTTTCTTT
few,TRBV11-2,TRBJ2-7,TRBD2,CASSLGGGLARDEQYF,TGTGCCAGCAGCTTAGGTGGGGGACTAGCACGCGACGAGCAGTACTTC
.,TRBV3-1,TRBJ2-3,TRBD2,CASSQDRLASGVWTDTQYF,TGTGCCAGCAGCCAAGATCGCCTGGCTAGCGGGGTTTGGACAGATACGCAGTATTTT
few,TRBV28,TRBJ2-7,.,CASSLLAGGIRSYEQYF,TGTGCCAGCAGTTTATTGGCCGGCGGGATTCGTTCATACGAGCAGTACTTC
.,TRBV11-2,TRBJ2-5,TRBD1,CASSPRGDRGLMGQETQYF,TGTGCCAGCAGCCCCAGGGGGGACAGGGGTCTGATGGGCCAAGAGACCCAGTACTTC